One and the same sample provided the 24 T cell receptor beta chains below, sequenced in a study of Graves' ophthalmopathy and Graves' hyperthyroidism. Investigators amplified TCR beta CDR3 regions from RNA transcripts. First-round RT-PCR relied on HTBI primers, and a second-round multiplex PCR came next. One entry per CDR3 protein, called by TCRdb with MiXCR from the multiplex PCR reads. The sample contains 360,000 or so distinct CDR3 sequences, around 16% of which appear only once. The sample comprised peripheral blood. These receptors were collected from a woman younger than 30 with Graves' ophthalmopathy.

This clonotype was seen only a few times. The chain employs TRBV30 and TRBJ2-3; 7 nucleotides line up with TRBD2. Losses at the gene ends were 4 bases for V and 1 base for J; bases not matched to a gene: 8. This CDR3 region has 15 residues. CDR1 GTSNPN and CDR2 SVGIG come from the germline V gene (reference sequence). CDR3 loop: CAWTRTSARTDTQYF. CDR3 sequence (DNA): TGTGCCTGGACTCGTACTAGCGCGCGCACAGATACGCAGTATTTT.

The chain combines TRBV30 with TRBJ2-6; D remains ambiguous. Germline CDR1 GTSNPN, CDR2 SVGIG (reference sequence). V lost 3 bases and J 2 bases, leaving 11 bases between the germline ends. This CDR3 has 15 residues. The CDR3 sequence: CAWSQGGAGANVLTF. As DNA, the CDR3 is TGTGCCTGGAGCCAAGGTGGGGCTGGGGCCAACGTCCTGACTTTC.

This rearrangement joins TRBV6-2 or TRBV6-3 to TRBJ2-2; weak D call: TRBD2 (6 bases). From germline, CDR1 is MNHEY and CDR2 SVGEGT. V was cut by 0 bases and J by 7 bases, with 21 bases left in between. This CDR3 spans 18 amino acids. This CDR3 reads CASSYSIWAGSGNGELFF. The DNA of the CDR3 is TGTGCCAGCAGTTACTCGATTTGGGCGGGGTCAGGAAACGGGGAGCTGTTTTTT.

This clonotype was counted many times. This chain links TRBV12-5 with TRBJ1-1; possibly TRBD1 for D (5 bases). CDR1 and CDR2 from the germline V gene are LGHNT and FRNRAP. This CDR3 contains 15 residues. V lost 0 bases and J lost 3, with 11 bases in between. The CDR3 loop reads CASGLVQGAYTEAFF. The CDR3 DNA sequence: TGTGCTAGTGGTTTGGTACAAGGGGCCTACACTGAAGCTTTCTTT. Together with reference TRBV12-5 and TRBJ1-1, the CDR3 gives the full variable domain: DARVTQTPRHKVTEMGQEVTMRCQPILGHNTVFWYRQTMMQGLELLAYFRNRAPLDDSGMPKDRFSAEMPDATLATLKIQPSEPRDSAVYFCASGLVQGAYTEAFFGQGTRLTVV.

This clonotype has more than one count but fewer than ten. The genes are TRBV25-1 and TRBJ1-1, with 10 bases matching TRBD1. The CDR3 totals 15 residues. V was clipped by 2 bases and J by 0 bases; unmatched bases: 0. Per germline, CDR1 MGHDK and CDR2 SYGVNS. CDR3 loop: CASSEGTGVNTEAFF. CDR3 DNA sequence: TGTGCCAGCAGTGAAGGGACAGGGGTGAACACTGAAGCTTTCTTT.

This clonotype was seen many times. This sequence joins TRBV24-1 and TRBJ1-1; D gene ambiguous. Germline CDR1 KGHDR, CDR2 SFDVKD. Trimming took 4 bases from V and 10 from J, leaving 18 bases between them. This CDR3 spans 14 amino acids. CDR3 in DNA: TGTGCCACCAGTGACTCCGTCGTCCTGAGAGGAGCTTTCTTT. Translating gives CATSDSVVLRGAFF.

This clonotype was recorded at least ten times. The chain has TRBV11-1 and TRBJ1-2; a possible D gene is TRBD1 (6 bases). CDR3 length: 17 amino acids. The V gene's germline CDR1 is SGHAT and CDR2 FQDESV (reference sequence). Trimming stripped 2 bases from V and 2 bases from J, with 18 bases between. The CDR3 nucleotides are TGTGCCAGCAGCTTAAACTGGGGGACGGGGGCGAACTATGGCTACACCTTC. Translating gives CASSLNWGTGANYGYTF.

The sample holds many counts of this clonotype. This chain links TRBV4-1 with TRBJ2-5; D may be TRBD2 (6 bases). The CDR3 spans 13 residues. Germline V gene data show CDR1 as MGHRA and CDR2 as YSYEKL. Trimming removed 3 bases from V and 4 bases from J, with 9 bases in between. The CDR3 loop reads CASSQTGGETQYF. CDR3 sequence (DNA): TGCGCCAGCAGCCAGACCGGGGGAGAGACCCAGTACTTC.

In its sample, this clonotype was seen many times. J is TRBJ1-6 and V is TRBV14; tentatively, D is TRBD1 (6 bases). Germline values: CDR1 SGHDN, CDR2 FVKESK. CDR3 length equals 17 residues. The V end lost 6 bases, the J end lost 7 bases, and 22 bases lay between the germline ends. The CDR3 DNA reads TGTGCCAGCAGTCCGAGGACAGCCGCGAGGTCGAATTCACCCCTCCACTTT. It translates to CASSPRTAARSNSPLHF.

At least ten counts were recorded for this clonotype. The V call is TRBV20-1, the J call TRBJ2-7, with 11 bases identical to TRBD2. CDR1 and CDR2 from the germline V gene are DFQATT and SNEGSKA (reference sequence). CDR3 length: 16 residues. Losses at the gene ends were 6 bases for V and 1 base for J; bases not matched to a gene: 11. The CDR3 here is CSAPGTSGAGSYEQYF. The CDR3 DNA reads as TGCAGTGCCCCCGGGACTAGCGGAGCCGGGTCCTACGAGCAGTACTTC.

This chain links TRBV28 with TRBJ1-2; no clear D gene. CDR1 MDHEN and CDR2 SYDVKM come from the germline V gene. The V and J ends lost 1 base and 4 bases respectively, with 10 bases between them. There are 14 residues in the CDR3. CDR3: CASSLSPDRYGYTF. CDR3 coding DNA: TGTGCCAGCAGTTTATCACCGGACCGCTATGGCTACACCTTC.

The chain employs TRBV19 and TRBJ1-1; a weak D match, TRBD1 (6 bases). The germline V and J ends were trimmed by 5 bases and 5 bases, with 12 bases remaining between them. The CDR3 sequence is 13 residues long. The germline V gene encodes CDR1 LNHDA and CDR2 SQIVND (reference sequence). This CDR3 reads CASSLAGATEAFF. The CDR3 DNA reads TGTGCCAGTAGTCTCGCGGGGGCAACTGAAGCTTTCTTT.

This clonotype was seen ten or more times. This chain connects TRBV6-1 to TRBJ2-1; TRBD2 might be the D (6 bases). Germline values: CDR1 MNHNS, CDR2 SASEGT. V was clipped by 6 bases and J by 6 bases, with 12 bases between them. This CDR3 comprises 13 residues. The CDR3 loop is CASRDGTLNEQFF. Here the CDR3 DNA reads TGTGCCAGCAGAGACGGGACTCTCAATGAGCAGTTCTTC.

This clonotype was counted many times. The chain couples TRBV19 to TRBJ1-1; 10 bases are shared with TRBD1. The CDR3 is made up of 15 amino acids. The junction had 7 bases not matched to a gene; V was cut back by 5 bases and J by 4 bases. The V gene's germline CDR1 is LNHDA and CDR2 SQIVND (reference sequence). CDR3: CASSFPGTGATEAFF. DNA for the CDR3: TGTGCCAGTAGTTTTCCGGGGACAGGGGCCACTGAAGCTTTCTTT. Based on the CDR3 plus reference TRBV19 and TRBJ1-1, the full variable domain is DGGITQSPKYLFRKEGQNVTLSCEQNLNHDAMYWYRQDPGQGLRLIYYSQIVNDFQKGDIAEGYSVSREKKESFPLTVTSAQKNPTAFYLCASSFPGTGATEAFFGQGTRLTVV.

Here the CDR3 reads CASSLVVGGTETQYF. In DNA form, the CDR3 reads TGTGCCAGCAGCTTAGTTGTGGGGGGCACGGAGACCCAGTACTTC. The chain joins TRBV7-2 to TRBJ2-5; D assignment may be TRBD1 or TRBD2 (6 bases each). The CDR3 consists of 15 residues. With 1 base removed from V and 5 bases from J, the gap between germline ends came to 14 bases. From germline, CDR1 is SGHTA and CDR2 FQGNSA.

The CDR3 here is CASTYQDRYQETQYF. The CDR3 coding sequence is TGTGCCAGCACCTACCAAGACAGGTATCAAGAGACCCAGTACTTC. This chain uses TRBV3-1 with TRBJ2-5; a possible D gene is TRBD1 (6 bases). CDR1 and CDR2 (germline): LGHDT, YNNKEL (reference sequence). The CDR3 length is 15 residues. The ends were cut back, 7 bases at V and 2 bases at J, with 17 bases in the middle.

The sample holds many counts of this clonotype. The CDR3 protein is CASSTRFGELFF. DNA for the CDR3: TGTGCCAGCAGCACAAGATTCGGGGAGCTGTTTTTT. The chain employs TRBV7-2 and TRBJ2-2, with no clear D. The CDR3 extends over 12 amino acids. V was cut by 5 bases and J by 7 bases, with 8 bases left in between. Germline-derived CDR1 and CDR2 are SGHTA and FQGNSA.

This clonotype was counted ten times or more. The rearrangement links TRBV6-5 to TRBJ2-1; 7 bases agree with TRBD1. Unmatched junction bases numbered 1, after V lost 2 bases and J lost 0 bases. This CDR3 is built from 15 residues. CDR1 and CDR2 (germline): MNHEY, SVGAGI. The CDR3 here is CASSYKGASYNEQFF. CDR3 in DNA: TGTGCCAGCAGTTACAAGGGGGCCTCCTACAATGAGCAGTTCTTC.

This clonotype showed up many times. V is TRBV27 and J is TRBJ2-5; 7 bases map to TRBD2. The junction had 4 bases not matched to a gene; V was cut back by 2 bases and J by 10 bases. The CDR3 loop spans 12 amino acids. In germline, CDR1 is MNHEY, CDR2 SMNVEV (reference sequence). The CDR3 bases are TGTGCCAGCAGTTTACAGGGAGGGGTCCAGTACTTC. It is translated as CASSLQGGVQYF.

This clonotype was observed at least ten times. The chain uses TRBV7-2 and TRBJ2-2; D might be TRBD1 or TRBD2, each matching 6 bases. The germline CDR1 and CDR2 sequences are SGHTA and FQGNSA. CDR3 size: 14 residues. The V and J ends lost 4 bases and 7 bases respectively, with 13 bases between them. This CDR3 is CASSSVRGDGELFF. Here the CDR3 DNA reads TGTGCCAGCAGCTCCGTGAGGGGGGACGGGGAGCTGTTTTTT.

This clonotype was detected many times. The V gene is TRBV24-1, the J gene TRBJ1-1, with D unresolved. CDR1 KGHDR and CDR2 SFDVKD come from the germline V gene. This CDR3 is built from 13 residues. The V and J ends lost 10 bases and 2 bases respectively, with 13 bases between them. CDR3 sequence: CATSLGTNTEAFF. The CDR3, as DNA: TGTGCCACTTCCCTAGGCACCAACACTGAAGCTTTCTTT.

At least ten counts were recorded for this clonotype. The CDR3 region is CASSYWGDRGPYRYSNTEAFF. DNA for the CDR3: TGTGCCAGCAGTTACTGGGGGGACAGGGGACCCTATCGATACTCGAACACTGAAGCTTTCTTT. The chain uses TRBV6-5 and TRBJ1-1; the match to TRBD1 covers 10 bases. Unmatched junction bases numbered 18, after V lost 1 base and J lost 1 base. The CDR3 loop spans 21 amino acids. The V gene's germline CDR1 is MNHEY and CDR2 SVGAGI.

There are many counts of this clonotype. The CDR3, as DNA: TGTGCCAGCAGAGAAGGAGGGGGGTACACTGAAGCTTTCTTT. Translating gives CASREGGGYTEAFF. The V call is TRBV7-8, the J call TRBJ1-1; a possible D gene is TRBD1 (6 bases). In germline, CDR1 is SGHVS, CDR2 FQNEAQ. The CDR3 contains 14 residues. Trimming left V 6 bases short and J 3 bases short, with 14 bases between. Drawing the rest from reference TRBV7-8 and TRBJ1-1, the complete variable domain is GAGVSQSPRYKVAKRGQDVALRCDPISGHVSLFWYQQALGQGPEFLTYFQNEAQLDKSGLPSDRFFAERPEGSVSTLKIQRTQQEDSAVYLCASREGGGYTEAFFGQGTRLTVV.

This clonotype has ten or more counts. The chain has TRBV6-5 and TRBJ1-2, with D unclear. The CDR3 totals 15 residues. Looked up from germline, CDR1 is MNHEY and CDR2 is SVGAGI. With 0 bases removed from V and 4 bases from J, the gap between germline ends came to 12 bases. CDR3 in DNA: TGTGCCAGCAGTTACTCTCCCGACTCAGGCTATGGCTACACCTTC. The encoded protein is CASSYSPDSGYGYTF.